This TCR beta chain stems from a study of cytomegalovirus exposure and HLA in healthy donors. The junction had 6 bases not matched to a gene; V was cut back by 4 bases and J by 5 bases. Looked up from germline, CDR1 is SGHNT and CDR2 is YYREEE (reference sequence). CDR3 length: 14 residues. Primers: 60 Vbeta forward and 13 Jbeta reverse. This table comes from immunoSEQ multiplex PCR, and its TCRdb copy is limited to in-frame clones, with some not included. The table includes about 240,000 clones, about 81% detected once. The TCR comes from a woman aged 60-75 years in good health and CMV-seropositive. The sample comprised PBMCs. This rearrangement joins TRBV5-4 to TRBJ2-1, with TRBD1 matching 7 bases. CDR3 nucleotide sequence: TGTGCCAGCAGCCCCAGACAGGGTAACAATGAGCAGTTCTTC. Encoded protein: CASSPRQGNNEQFF.